This is a list of T cell receptor beta chains from one sample in a study of T cells after yellow fever vaccination. Each CDR3 protein is one row after TCRdb ran MiXCR on the 5' RACE reads. The profile shows under 300,000 distinct CDR3 sequences, about 7.1% of them singletons. This specimen was CD4+ T cells sorted from PBMCs, taken 15 days after the yellow fever booster vaccination. The receptors shown here come from a man aged 25-45 years who received the YFV17D yellow fever vaccine. The CDR3 runs from the conserved cysteine through the conserved F or W. A D gene is named only where the DNA matches it firmly. Rows give clone size only sometimes, using once, few, many, or a class for an expanded clone.

D	J	V	size	DNA	CDR3
NA	TRBJ2-1	TRBV7-2	many	TGTGCCAGCAGCTCCGGAGCGGCTCCTTACAATGAGCAGTTCTTC	CASSSGAAPYNEQFF
TRBD2	TRBJ2-5	TRBV6-1	few	TGTGCCAGCAGTGGGACTAGAGAAGAGACCCAGTACTTC	CASSGTREETQYF
TRBD2	TRBJ2-1	TRBV29-1	NA	TGCAGCGTTTTATTAGCGGGAGACCCCTACAATGAGCAGTTCTTC	CSVLLAGDPYNEQFF
NA	TRBJ2-2	TRBV6-2/TRBV6-3	NA	TGTGCCAGCAGGAGGAGCGCCGGGGAGCTGTTTTTT	CASRRSAGELFF
TRBD2	TRBJ2-2	TRBV11-2	NA	TGTGCCAGCAGCTTGCCGGGACTAGCGGGAACCAATACCGGGGAGCTGTTTTTT	CASSLPGLAGTNTGELFF
NA	TRBJ2-5	TRBV3-1	few	TGTGCCAGCAGCTCCCGGGAGAAAGAGACCCAGTACTTC	CASSSREKETQYF
TRBD2	TRBJ2-1	TRBV20-1	NA	TGCAGTGCTCCTCTAGCGGGCACCCTCTACAATGAGCAGTTCTTC	CSAPLAGTLYNEQFF
TRBD2	TRBJ2-2	TRBV12-3/TRBV12-4	NA	TGTGCCAGCCATGAACTAGCGGGGCACACCGGGGAGCTGTTTTTT	CASHELAGHTGELFF
TRBD1	TRBJ1-1	TRBV7-9	many	TGTGCCAGCAGCGCCTACTCCGGGACAGGTGAAGCTTTCTTT	CASSAYSGTGEAFF
NA	TRBJ1-2	TRBV5-1	NA	TGCGCCAGCAGTACCCGACAGAATAACTATGGCTACACCTTC	CASSTRQNNYGYTF
TRBD1	TRBJ2-7	TRBV6-5	NA	TGTGCCAGCAGTTCAGACACCCCCGGGACAGGGATCCACGAGCAGTACTTC	CASSSDTPGTGIHEQYF
TRBD2	TRBJ2-5	TRBV4-2	few	TGTGCCAGCAGCGCGGGGCTAGCGGGAGGGTACCAAGAGACCCAGTACTTC	CASSAGLAGGYQETQYF
NA	TRBJ1-5	TRBV7-3	few	TGTGCCAGCAGCTTCGGGGCCAATCAGCCCCAGCATTTT	CASSFGANQPQHF
TRBD2	TRBJ2-1	TRBV29-1	many	TGCGGCCTAAGGTGGGAGGGCCCCTACAATGAGCAGTTCTTC	CGLRWEGPYNEQFF
TRBD1	TRBJ1-1	TRBV7-9	many	TGTGCCAGCAGAGACCAAACAGGGGGCGCCGCCACTGAAGCTTTCTTT	CASRDQTGGAATEAFF
NA	TRBJ1-3	TRBV7-2	few	TGTGCCAGCAGCACCGGCGGCGTCTCCTCTGGAAACACCATATATTTT	CASSTGGVSSGNTIYF
TRBD1	TRBJ2-3	TRBV6-1	NA	TGTGCCAGCATGGCTCCGGGACAGGGGTTTTATACGCAGTATTTT	CASMAPGQGFYTQYF
NA	TRBJ2-5	TRBV29-1	many	TGCAGCGTTGACATTGCGTCTAAAGAGACCCAGTACTTC	CSVDIASKETQYF
NA	TRBJ2-1	TRBV7-6	many	TGTGCCAGCAGTAATACCGGGGACGGTGAGCAGTTCTTC	CASSNTGDGEQFF
NA	TRBJ2-1	TRBV7-2	NA	TGTGCCAGCAGCTTAGCGCCGATAGCGGCCAATGAGCAGTTCTTC	CASSLAPIAANEQFF
TRBD1	TRBJ2-1	TRBV24-1	NA	TGTGCCACCAGTGATTTCAGTTCAGGGGGATACAATGAGCAGTTCTTC	CATSDFSSGGYNEQFF
NA	TRBJ2-2	TRBV12-3/TRBV12-4	NA	TGTGCCAGCAGTTTAAATCGGCCGAGCACCGGGGAGCTGTTTTTT	CASSLNRPSTGELFF
TRBD2	TRBJ2-2	TRBV10-3	few	TGTGCCATCAGTGAGAGACTAGCGTATGGGAACACCGGGGAGCTGTTTTTT	CAISERLAYGNTGELFF
NA	TRBJ2-1	TRBV5-1	NA	TGCGCCAGCAGCCAACCGGAGGGTGAGCAGTTCTTC	CASSQPEGEQFF
NA	TRBJ2-7	TRBV29-1	few	TGCAGCGTTGAAAAAATAGCGGACTCCTACGAGCAGTACTTC	CSVEKIADSYEQYF
NA	TRBJ2-3	TRBV5-1	few	TGCGCCAGCAGCTTGTTCGGATCGCGAACAGATACGCAGTATTTT	CASSLFGSRTDTQYF
NA	TRBJ1-5	TRBV10-3	many	TGTGCCATCAGAGACGCCGGGGGATTGGGCAATCAGCCCCAGCATTTT	CAIRDAGGLGNQPQHF
TRBD1	TRBJ1-2	TRBV27	many	TGTGCCAGCAGTTTATCGGGACAGGCTAACTATGGCTACACCTTC	CASSLSGQANYGYTF
TRBD2	TRBJ2-5	TRBV20-1	few	TGCAGTGCTAGTCAGCGGGGGGGAGAGACCCAGTACTTC	CSASQRGGETQYF
NA	TRBJ1-4	TRBV5-8	NA	TGTGCCAGCAGCTCCTCGACAATGATTGGGGGTAATGAAAAACTGTTTTTT	CASSSSTMIGGNEKLFF
NA	TRBJ2-7	TRBV20-1	few	TGCAGTGCTCGCCAATTTGGGCCCATTTACGAGCAGTACTTC	CSARQFGPIYEQYF
NA	TRBJ2-7	TRBV7-2	many	TGTGCCAGCAGCTTAGCCCTACGTCGCTACGAGCAGTACTTC	CASSLALRRYEQYF
TRBD2	TRBJ2-1	TRBV9	NA	TGTGCCAGCAGCGCCGGGACTAGCGGGAGGGCCGATGAGCAGTTCTTC	CASSAGTSGRADEQFF
NA	TRBJ2-2	TRBV6-1	many	TGTGCCAGCAGCCCGGGGAACACCGGGGAGCTGTTTTTT	CASSPGNTGELFF
TRBD1	TRBJ2-5	TRBV9	NA	TGTGCCAGCAGCGTAATTGGTCACAGGGGATGGGAAGAGACCCAGTACTTC	CASSVIGHRGWEETQYF
TRBD1	TRBJ2-4	TRBV11-2	NA	TGTGCCAGCAGCTTATTTTTGGGGATTGAGGGACAGGGGAACATTCAGTACTTC	CASSLFLGIEGQGNIQYF
TRBD2	TRBJ2-7	TRBV15	many	TGTGCCACCAGCAAGTTTCTAGCGGGAAACGAGCAGTACTTC	CATSKFLAGNEQYF
TRBD2	TRBJ2-7	TRBV7-2	NA	TGTGCCAGCAGCTTTCTTAGCGGGAGTTACGAGCAGTACTTC	CASSFLSGSYEQYF
TRBD2	TRBJ2-2	TRBV7-2	few	TGTGCCAGCAGCTTAGGAATAGCGGGATCCACCGGGGAGCTGTTTTTT	CASSLGIAGSTGELFF
NA	TRBJ2-5	TRBV6-2/TRBV6-3	many	TGTGCCAGCAGTTACTTCGGGAGAGGAAGACAAGAGACCCAGTACTTC	CASSYFGRGRQETQYF
NA	TRBJ2-5	TRBV28	NA	TGTGCCAGTTCAGGATTCCAAGAGACCCAGTACTTC	CASSGFQETQYF
NA	TRBJ2-7	TRBV7-3	NA	TGTGCCAGCAGCCCGGGGGCTAGCCGGGGGGAGGAGCAGTACTTC	CASSPGASRGEEQYF
NA	TRBJ2-1	TRBV20-1	few	TGCAGTGCTTACCAATATAATGAGCAGTTCTTC	CSAYQYNEQFF
TRBD2	TRBJ2-7	TRBV19	NA	TGTGCCACAAGCGGGAGGTACGGAGAGCAGTACTTC	CATSGRYGEQYF
NA	TRBJ2-1	TRBV9	few	TGTGCCAGCAGCGTAGCTGTGAGCTCCTACAATGAGCAGTTCTTC	CASSVAVSSYNEQFF